This TCR beta chain was obtained from a study of blood T cell repertoires in COVID-19. TCRdb's copy holds only in-frame clones and misses some; the assay was immunoSEQ multiplex PCR. The repertoire holds under 75,000 clones, approximately 88% seen once, with roughly 2.3% in the top ten. The CDR3 spans 16 residues. Germline CDR1 and CDR2: SGHVS and FQNEAQ. V was clipped by 3 bases and J by 5 bases; unmatched bases: 6. The genes are TRBV7-8 and TRBJ1-5; TRBD1 matches 11 bases. The clonotype originates from a human donor in a cohort sampled during active COVID-19. Source material: peripheral blood. CDR3 amino acids: CASSLVDRGLYQPQHF. The CDR3 nucleotides read TGTGCCAGCAGCTTGGTGGACAGGGGGCTGTATCAGCCCCAGCATTTT.